This is a list of T cell receptor beta chains from one sample in a study of blood T cell repertoires in COVID-19. This table comes from immunoSEQ multiplex PCR, and its TCRdb copy is limited to in-frame clones, with some not included. The top ten hold 7.5% to 10% of the sample, which has roughly 100,000 clones, roughly 88% seen once. The sequenced sample consisted of peripheral blood. The receptor source for this set is a woman in her 70s with acute or convalescent COVID-19. The CDR3 runs from the conserved cysteine through the conserved F or W. Each record gives: V gene, J gene, clone size, D gene, CDR3 DNA, CDR3 protein. The D gene is left open where the match is weak. Expanded clones get a size class; other rows say once, few or many, or leave the size out.

TRBV9	TRBJ1-5	NA	TRBD1	TGTGCCAGCAGCGGGGACAGGACTAATCAGCCCCAGCATTTT	CASSGDRTNQPQHF
TRBV2	TRBJ1-1	NA	NA	TGTGCCAGCACCACGGGACTCATCGGGAGGAACACTGAAGCTTTCTTT	CASTTGLIGRNTEAFF
TRBV4-1	TRBJ2-5	NA	TRBD2	TGCGCCAGCAGCCAAGATATAGCGGGGGGACAAGAGACCCAGTACTTC	CASSQDIAGGQETQYF
TRBV7-9	TRBJ2-7	NA	NA	TGTGCCAGCAGCTTAGGGCAGGTAGGCGACGAGCAGTACTTC	CASSLGQVGDEQYF
TRBV3-1/TRBV3-2	TRBJ2-1	NA	NA	TGTGCCAGCAGCCACCCTGGGTCGAGCGATGAGCAGTTCTTC	CASSHPGSSDEQFF
TRBV19	TRBJ2-5	NA	TRBD1	TGTGCCAGTAGGAACAGGGGTCCGGAGACCCAGTACTTC	CASRNRGPETQYF
TRBV11-2	TRBJ2-3	NA	TRBD1	TGTGCCAGCACCAAGGACAGGGTACAAGGTACGCAGTATTTT	CASTKDRVQGTQYF
TRBV7-3	TRBJ1-2	NA	TRBD1	TGTGCCAGCAGCCCAGATCCGACAGGGGTTGGCTACACCTTC	CASSPDPTGVGYTF
TRBV28	TRBJ1-4	NA	NA	TGTGCCAGCAGTGGCCGGCCAGCGAATGAAAAACTGTTTTTT	CASSGRPANEKLFF
TRBV5-1	TRBJ1-6	NA	NA	TGCGCCAGCAGTTTTGAGAGAGCTGATTCACCCCTCCACTTT	CASSFERADSPLHF
TRBV6-4	TRBJ1-1	NA	TRBD1	TGTGCCAGCAGTGAGTCTGACAGGGAGACTGAAGCTTTCTTT	CASSESDRETEAFF
TRBV29-1	TRBJ2-5	NA	NA	TGCAGCGAAGGGGGGGGTCAAGAGACCCAGTACTTC	CSEGGGQETQYF
TRBV11-2	TRBJ1-1	few	NA	TGTGCCAGCAGTACGCGGGAGAACACTGAAGCTTTCTTT	CASSTRENTEAFF
TRBV5-1	TRBJ1-1	NA	NA	TGCGCCAGCAGCTCCGTAGGGGACACTGAAGCTTTCTTT	CASSSVGDTEAFF
TRBV28	TRBJ1-5	once	NA	TGTGCCGGGGGGACGGTGAGCAATCAGCCCCAGCATTTT	CAGGTVSNQPQHF
TRBV5-6	TRBJ2-1	NA	TRBD2	TGTGCCAGCAGCTTGCCATTTTCTAGCGGGAGTCTTAATGAGCAGTTCTTC	CASSLPFSSGSLNEQFF
TRBV15	TRBJ2-3	NA	NA	TGTGCCACCAGCAGAGTAAGCGGCGCAGATACGCAGTATTTT	CATSRVSGADTQYF
TRBV7-8	TRBJ1-2	NA	TRBD1	TGTGCCAGCAGCCGAGCGACAGGGGGCGACTATGGCTACACCTTC	CASSRATGGDYGYTF
TRBV20-1	TRBJ2-1	NA	NA	TGCAGTGCTAGTCGTCCGAGCTCCTACAATGAGCAGTTCTTC	CSASRPSSYNEQFF
TRBV6-4	TRBJ2-5	NA	NA	TGTGCCAGCAGTTGCTCGTGTCAGGGGCAGACCCAGTACTTC	CASSCSCQGQTQYF
TRBV19	TRBJ1-2	NA	TRBD1	TGTGCCAGTAGTATCGTTTGGACAGGAGCATCTAACTATGGCTACACCTTC	CASSIVWTGASNYGYTF
TRBV2	TRBJ2-7	NA	TRBD1	TGTGCCAGCATCCGCGGGACAGGGTCCTACGAGCAGTACTTC	CASIRGTGSYEQYF
TRBV25-1	TRBJ2-3	NA	TRBD2	TGTGCCAGCACTGCTAGCGGGTACACAGATACGCAGTATTTT	CASTASGYTDTQYF
TRBV12-3/TRBV12-4	TRBJ2-7	NA	TRBD1	TGTGCCAGCAGAAGGACAGGCCCTTACGAGCAGTACTTC	CASRRTGPYEQYF
TRBV7-2	TRBJ1-5	NA	TRBD1	TGTGCCAGCAGCCCCGGGACAGGGGGCAATCAGCCCCAGCATTTT	CASSPGTGGNQPQHF
TRBV3-1/TRBV3-2	TRBJ1-1	NA	NA	TGTGCCAGCAGCCAAGGGGGCCATGAAGCTTTCTTT	CASSQGGHEAFF
TRBV4-2	TRBJ2-2	few	TRBD2	TGTGCCAGCAGCCAAGTTCTCGGGCGGGGGACCGGGGAGCTGTTTTTT	CASSQVLGRGTGELFF
TRBV10-1	TRBJ2-3	NA	NA	TGCGCCAGCGTTGGAGCAGATCCAAATACAGATACGCAGTATTTT	CASVGADPNTDTQYF
TRBV30	TRBJ2-5	NA	TRBD1	TGTGCCTGGAGTGAGGACAGGGTAGAGACCCAGTACTTC	CAWSEDRVETQYF
TRBV28	TRBJ2-2	NA	NA	TGTGCCAGCAGCTGGAGGGCCACCGGGGAGCTGTTTTTT	CASSWRATGELFF
TRBV18	TRBJ1-5	NA	NA	TGTGCCAGCTCACCACCCGGGGGTGGTAGCAATCAGCCCCAGCATTTT	CASSPPGGGSNQPQHF
TRBV6-5	TRBJ1-4	once	TRBD1	TGTGCCAGCAGTTCACAGGGGGTTAATGAAAAACTGTTTTTT	CASSSQGVNEKLFF
TRBV27	TRBJ1-1	NA	TRBD1	TGTGCCAGCAGTTTTAATCGACAGGGGAACACTGAAGCTTTCTTT	CASSFNRQGNTEAFF
TRBV18	TRBJ1-2	NA	TRBD1	TGTGCCAGCTCACCTACCGGGACAGATGGCTACACCTTC	CASSPTGTDGYTF
TRBV7-9	TRBJ1-1	NA	TRBD1	TGTGCCAGCAGCCTTGGGGCAGGGGGCGAGGCTGAAGCTTTCTTT	CASSLGAGGEAEAFF
TRBV11-1	TRBJ2-7	NA	NA	TGTGCCAGCAGCCCAGAAAACAGCGGCTCCTACGAGCAGTACTTC	CASSPENSGSYEQYF
TRBV19	TRBJ1-6	NA	NA	TGTGCCAGTAGTATAGATGGCCCGGGCTATAATTCACCCCTCCACTTT	CASSIDGPGYNSPLHF
TRBV7-8	TRBJ2-5	NA	NA	TGTGCCAGCAGCTTCGGGACACCAAGGGAGACCCAGTACTTC	CASSFGTPRETQYF
TRBV4-1	TRBJ1-2	NA	NA	TGCGCCAGCAGCCAGGTGACAGGTCTTAACTATGGCTACACCTTC	CASSQVTGLNYGYTF
TRBV6-5	TRBJ2-1	NA	TRBD2	TGTGCCAGCCGATTACTAGCGGGAGTTGTCAATGAGCAGTTCTTC	CASRLLAGVVNEQFF
TRBV30	TRBJ1-4	once	TRBD1	TGTGCCTGGGACAGGGGGAATGAAAAACTGTTTTTT	CAWDRGNEKLFF